This T cell receptor (beta chain) originates from a study of T cells after yellow fever vaccination. Study details: SMART-Seq v4 Ultra Low Input handled preparation of low-cell-number fractions. General observations from the study: A secondary response was less intense yet reached its peak sooner, at day 5 versus 15.

This clonotype has at least ten counts. Its antigen is unknown. Synthesis of TCR cDNA relied on 5'RACE template switching, which attached a universal primer site and UMIs. TCRdb analysed the 5' RACE reads with MiXCR anew, one entry per CDR3 protein. The sample lists 250,000 to 400,000 distinct CDR3 sequences; around 4.5% were seen once. CDR3 length equals 15 residues. Germline V gives CDR1 DFQATT, CDR2 SNEGSKA (reference sequence). With V trimmed by 3 bases and J by 3 bases, 8 bases remained unmatched. This clonotype was sampled from a man aged 18 to 29 who received the YFV17D yellow fever vaccine. The chain links TRBV20-1 to TRBJ2-1, with 7 bases identical to TRBD1. Sample: PBMCs, taken 15 days after the yellow fever booster vaccination. CDR3 residues: CSARQQGRSYNEQFF. The CDR3 DNA reads as TGCAGTGCTAGGCAACAGGGGCGAAGCTACAATGAGCAGTTCTTC.